Listed here is a single T cell receptor (beta chain). Original processing notes: Estimates of nucleated cell counts were drawn from the amplification of reference gene primers. Data came from immunoSEQ multiplex PCR; TCRdb stores just in-frame clones and leaves some out. V, J and clone size reflect that table, while D and trimming were determined from the DNA. Altogether under 100,000 clones are present, 75% to 90% being singletons, with the ten largest covering 1.1%. This entry belongs to a study of blood T cell repertoires in COVID-19. Study summary: There were acute and convalescent COVID-19 samples, and they came from the United States, Italy and Spain. PBMCs, B-cell-depleted T cells, or T cells were the source of the cDNA or gDNA that made up the material.

The CDR3 length is 13 residues. Trimming pared 2 bases from V and 5 bases from J, leaving 10 bases between. The germline CDR1 and CDR2 sequences are MNHEY and SVGEGT. J is TRBJ2-7 and V is TRBV6-2 or TRBV6-3, with D unclear. Sequencing used peripheral blood. This TCR was recovered from a human donor in a cohort sampled during active COVID-19. CDR3 nucleotides: TGTGCCAGCAGTTACCTAGATTCCCACGAGCAGTACTTC. Protein product: CASSYLDSHEQYF.